This section outlines one TCR beta chain sequence together with its context. Its specificity is unknown. These data come from a study of identifying expanded T cells in peripheral blood. Clones were sequenced by immunoSEQ multiplex PCR, and TCRdb holds only the in-frame ones, with some missing. The data show 90,000 to 100,000 clones, with roughly 86% seen just once and around 6% held by the top ten. No infections or other immune events were documented during collection. Germline CDR1 and CDR2: MGHRA and YSYEKL. This CDR3 is 18 amino acids long. V shed 3 bases, J shed 2 bases, and the junction held 10 bases outside the gene matches. General study points: Differentially abundant clones: about 1.1 between replicates, about 15 at around 14 days, around 19 at four. Variance in clone template counts between roughly two-week samples significantly increased with total template count across all healthy donors.

The chain couples TRBV4-1 to TRBJ1-1, with 12 bases lining up with TRBD1. The sequence was collected from a person aged 18-70 years in good health. The source material was blood. In DNA, the CDR3 is TGCGCCAGCAGCCACAACCGGGACAGGGGGCGTAAAAACACTGAAGCTTTCTTT. Amino acids: CASSHNRDRGRKNTEAFF.